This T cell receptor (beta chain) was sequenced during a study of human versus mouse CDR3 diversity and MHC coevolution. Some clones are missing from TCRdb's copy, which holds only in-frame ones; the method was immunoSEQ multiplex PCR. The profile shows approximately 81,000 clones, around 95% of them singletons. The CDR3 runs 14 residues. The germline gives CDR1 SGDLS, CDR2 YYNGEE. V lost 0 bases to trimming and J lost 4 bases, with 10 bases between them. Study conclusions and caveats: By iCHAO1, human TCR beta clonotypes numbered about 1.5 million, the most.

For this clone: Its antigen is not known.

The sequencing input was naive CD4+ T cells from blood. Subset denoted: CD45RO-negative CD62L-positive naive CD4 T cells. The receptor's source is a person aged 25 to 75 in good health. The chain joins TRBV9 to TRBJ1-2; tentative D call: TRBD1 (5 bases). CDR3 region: CASSVAQGSYGYTF. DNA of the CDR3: TGTGCCAGCAGCGTAGCTCAGGGATCCTATGGCTACACCTTC.